These 26 T cell receptor beta chains came from one sample sequenced in a study of cytomegalovirus exposure and HLA in healthy donors. In the PCR, 60 Vbeta and 13 Jbeta primers were used. Repertoires were generated with immunoSEQ multiplex PCR, while TCRdb's copy carries only in-frame clones and drops some. The data contain about 120,000 clones, about 80% of them singletons. Sequencing was carried out using PBMCs. All receptors come from a female donor in good health and CMV-seronegative.

The V and J genes are TRBV7-9 and TRBJ1-1; D may be TRBD1 (6 bases). V lost 5 bases to trimming and J lost 6 bases, with 13 bases between them. This CDR3 is 13 amino acids long. Looked up from germline, CDR1 is SEHNR and CDR2 is FQNEAQ (reference sequence). CDR3 loop: CASSGGAGAEAFF. The CDR3 nucleotides read TGTGCCAGCAGCGGGGGCGCCGGGGCTGAAGCTTTCTTT. The complete variable domain, with remaining parts taken from reference TRBV7-9 and TRBJ1-1, reads DTGVSQNPRHKITKRGQNVTFRCDPISEHNRLYWYRQTLGQGPEFLTYFQNEAQLEKSRLLSDRFSAERPKGSFSTLEIQRTEQGDSAMYLCASSGGAGAEAFFGQGTRLTVV.

Written as DNA, the CDR3 is TGTGCCAGCAGCCACAGACACTGGGGGGACCGAGGGGATGAAAAACTGTTTTTT. Protein: CASSHRHWGDRGDEKLFF. The chain carries TRBV11-2 and TRBJ1-4, with a possible D match to TRBD1 (5 bases). Per germline, CDR1 SGHAT and CDR2 FQNNGV. This CDR3 contains 18 residues. V was trimmed by 5 bases and J by 6 bases, leaving 25 bases between them.

V and J are TRBV7-9 and TRBJ1-1, with D perhaps TRBD1 (6 bases). V lost 5 bases and J lost 1, with 20 bases in between. Germline V gene sequence: CDR1 SEHNR, CDR2 FQNEAQ (reference sequence). The CDR3 totals 17 residues. In DNA, the CDR3 is TGTGCCAGCAGCACGATCTCAGGGGTCGGCGCGAACACTGAAGCTTTCTTT. As protein: CASSTISGVGANTEAFF. Complete variable domain (other parts from reference TRBV7-9 and TRBJ1-1): DTGVSQNPRHKITKRGQNVTFRCDPISEHNRLYWYRQTLGQGPEFLTYFQNEAQLEKSRLLSDRFSAERPKGSFSTLEIQRTEQGDSAMYLCASSTISGVGANTEAFFGQGTRLTVV.

This clone was detected only once. This rearrangement joins TRBV4-2 to TRBJ2-5; 7 bases agree with TRBD1. The J call is uncertain, as TRBJ2-7 better fits the DNA end. This CDR3 is 15 amino acids long. Germline CDR1 and CDR2: LGHNA and YNFKEQ. The CDR3 protein is CASSQDQTGPGEQYF. The CDR3 DNA sequence: TGTGCCAGCAGCCAAGATCAGACAGGGCCTGGCGAGCAGTACTTC.

The chain couples TRBV5-6 to TRBJ1-1; D call uncertain. The CDR3 consists of 12 residues. Germline V lookup: CDR1 SGHDT, CDR2 YYEEEE. V shed 1 base and J shed 4 bases, with 5 bases lying between them. This chain's CDR3 is CASSLMATEAFF. As DNA, the CDR3 is TGTGCCAGCAGCTTGATGGCCACTGAAGCTTTCTTT.

V gene TRBV7-3 combines with J gene TRBJ2-3, with TRBD2 identical over 8 bases. The CDR3 loop spans 15 amino acids. CDR1 SGHTA and CDR2 FQGTGA come from the germline V gene. Losses at the gene ends were 0 bases for V and 4 bases for J; bases not matched to a gene: 3. The DNA for the CDR3 is TGTGCCAGCAGCTTAACGTCGGGGGGGGCAGATACGCAGTATTTT. As protein: CASSLTSGGADTQYF.

The chain employs TRBV18 and TRBJ1-6; 10 bases align to TRBD1. CDR3 length equals 15 residues. Germline assignment: CDR1 KGHSH and CDR2 LQKENI. V gave up 4 bases and J gave up 8 bases; unmatched junction bases: 5. CDR3 residues: CASSLGQGTDSPLHF. DNA of the CDR3: TGTGCCAGCTCACTGGGACAGGGGACGGATTCACCCCTCCACTTT.

The chain has TRBV7-6 and TRBJ2-1; 8 bases are shared with TRBD2. CDR3 length equals 16 residues. In germline, CDR1 is SGHVS, CDR2 FNYEAQ. J gave up 4 bases and V 8 bases, and 13 bases lay outside the gene matches. The CDR3 DNA reads as TGTGCCAGCGGATACATACGGGGGGGGACGTACAATGAGCAGTTCTTC. Protein product: CASGYIRGGTYNEQFF.

This chain joins TRBV7-6 and TRBJ2-1, with D possibly matching TRBD2 (7 bases). CDR3 size: 15 residues. The germline V gene has CDR1 SGHVS and CDR2 FNYEAQ. Trimming cost V 1 base and J 5 bases, with 12 bases left between them. The CDR3 spells CASSLGGGVHNEQFF. CDR3 bases: TGTGCCAGCAGCTTAGGAGGGGGGGTGCACAATGAGCAGTTCTTC.

The sample holds one count of this clone. The chain couples TRBV5-4 to TRBJ1-6, with D possibly TRBD1 on 6 matching bases. CDR3 length equals 16 residues. With 0 bases removed from V and 3 bases from J, the gap between germline ends came to 10 bases. Per the germline V gene, CDR1 is SGHNT and CDR2 is YYREEE (reference sequence). The CDR3 DNA sequence: TGTGCCAGCAGCTTGGATGGACAGAACTATAATTCACCCCTCCACTTT. Amino acids: CASSLDGQNYNSPLHF.

This clone showed up just a few times. The rearrangement joins TRBV5-4 to TRBJ1-6, with D unclear. The CDR3 extends over 15 amino acids. Germline CDR1 SGHNT, CDR2 YYREEE (reference sequence). Deletions cut 0 bases from V and 6 bases from J, with 10 bases between. CDR3 sequence (DNA): TGTGCCAGCAGCTTGGGCGGAATAAGTAATTCACCCCTCCACTTT. This translates into CASSLGGISNSPLHF.

The chain is built from TRBV5-1 and TRBJ2-5; the D gene is possibly TRBD1 (5 bases). The CDR3 contains 15 residues. Looked up from germline, CDR1 is SGHRS and CDR2 is YFSETQ. V shed 4 bases and J shed 5 bases, with 18 bases lying between them. For the CDR3, the DNA is TGCGCCAGCAGCCCCAGGGCAGGTGTCGAGGAGACCCAGTACTTC. Protein sequence: CASSPRAGVEETQYF.

This sequence joins TRBV5-1 and TRBJ2-1, with D hard to call. The germline CDR1 and CDR2 sequences are SGHRS and YFSETQ. The CDR3 runs 12 residues. The V gene lost 1 base and the J gene lost 6 bases, with 5 bases spanning the gap. CDR3: CASSLSLNEQFF. As DNA, the CDR3 is TGCGCCAGCAGCTTGTCTCTCAATGAGCAGTTCTTC.

This clone was counted a few times. The rearrangement links TRBV27 to TRBJ1-1, with a tentative D call TRBD1 (6 bases). V lost 6 bases and J lost 3, with 14 bases in between. This CDR3 region has 14 residues. Germline V gene data show CDR1 as MNHEY and CDR2 as SMNVEV (reference sequence). The CDR3 protein is CASSTLRGDTEAFF. The CDR3 DNA follows: TGTGCCAGCAGCACCCTCAGGGGTGACACTGAAGCTTTCTTT.

The rearrangement joins TRBV27 to TRBJ2-1, with D possibly TRBD1 on 6 matching bases. Between the trimmed V and J ends, which lost 5 bases and 6 bases, there was a span of 20 bases. Looked up from germline, CDR1 is MNHEY and CDR2 is SMNVEV (reference sequence). The CDR3 is 16 amino acids. Here the CDR3 reads CASSVGQITDSNEQFF. The CDR3 bases are TGTGCCAGCAGTGTAGGACAGATCACCGACTCCAATGAGCAGTTCTTC.

V usage is TRBV11-2 and J usage is TRBJ2-7; no clear D. This CDR3 has 11 residues. Trimming cost V 5 bases and J 3 bases, with 5 bases left between them. Germline lookup yields CDR1 SGHAT and CDR2 FQNNGV. The CDR3 loop reads CASSPGYEQYF. Written as DNA, the CDR3 is TGTGCCAGCAGCCCAGGCTACGAGCAGTACTTC.

The rearrangement joins TRBV7-8 to TRBJ2-1; weak D call: TRBD2 (6 bases). V was shortened by 0 bases and J by 0 bases, with 12 bases between the two germline ends. The CDR3 is 17 amino acids. Germline-derived CDR1 and CDR2 are SGHVS and FQNEAQ. The CDR3 here is CASSLASTSRSYNEQFF. DNA for the CDR3: TGTGCCAGCAGCTTAGCATCCACTAGCCGCTCCTACAATGAGCAGTTCTTC.

With regard to this clone: This sample also contains other DNA sequences that code for the same CDR3. The chain carries TRBV14 and TRBJ2-1, with no clear D. In germline, CDR1 is SGHDN, CDR2 FVKESK. The CDR3 totals 13 residues. V lost 7 bases to trimming and J lost 7 bases, with 14 bases between them. The CDR3 DNA follows: TGTGCCAGCACCCCCGGGTGGCGGAATGAGCAGTTCTTC. As protein: CASTPGWRNEQFF.

This clone has a single count. The CDR3 nucleotides read TGTGCCAGCAGCTTTCAGGGGATGAACACTGAAGCTTTCTTT. This translates into CASSFQGMNTEAFF. This rearrangement joins TRBV7-9 to TRBJ1-1; D might be TRBD1 (6 bases). V was trimmed by 3 bases and J by 0 bases, leaving 8 bases between them. The CDR3 runs to 14 residues. The germline gives CDR1 SEHNR, CDR2 FQNEAQ (reference sequence).

As to this clone: Other DNA sequences in the sample encode the same CDR3. The rearrangement links TRBV15 to TRBJ1-6; no clear D. Trimming removed 4 bases at V and 6 bases at J, with 13 bases between. The CDR3 has 15 amino acids. Germline CDR1 reads LNHNV; CDR2 reads YYDKDF (reference sequence). The CDR3: CATSKRLTLNSPLHF. CDR3 sequence (DNA): TGTGCCACCAGCAAAAGGTTGACTCTTAATTCACCCCTCCACTTT.

The count of this clone is one. The chain links TRBV5-1 to TRBJ1-2, with TRBD1 matching 10 bases. Germline V gives CDR1 SGHRS, CDR2 YFSETQ. This CDR3 is built from 14 residues. V lost 3 bases to trimming and J lost 8 bases; unmatched junction nucleotides: 7. CDR3 protein: CASSWDRDRGGYTF. The CDR3 coding sequence is TGCGCCAGCAGCTGGGACCGGGACAGGGGCGGCTACACCTTC.

The chain's CDR3 is CASSSRSGRGGIDTQYF. CDR3 sequence (DNA): TGTGCCAGCAGCTCCCGTTCGGGGCGGGGGGGCATAGATACGCAGTATTTT. V is TRBV7-2 and J is TRBJ2-3, with 9 bases matching TRBD2. The CDR3 consists of 17 residues. J gave up 5 bases and V 4 bases, and 13 bases lay outside the gene matches. CDR1 SGHTA and CDR2 FQGNSA come from the germline V gene.

The rearrangement links TRBV5-1 to TRBJ1-1, with D uncertain. Germline values: CDR1 SGHRS, CDR2 YFSETQ. With 0 bases removed from V and 4 bases from J, the gap between germline ends came to 16 bases. The CDR3 consists of 16 residues. CDR3 sequence reads: CASSLAETAAGTEAFF. In DNA form, the CDR3 reads TGCGCCAGCAGCTTGGCCGAGACCGCTGCGGGCACTGAAGCTTTCTTT.

The rearrangement joins TRBV1 to TRBJ2-2; the D call of TRBD2 is as the table states it, not checked on the DNA. TRBV1 has pseudogene status. The CDR3 totals 15 residues. CDR3 sequence: CTSSQTRRYPGELFF. In nucleotides, the CDR3 is TGCACCAGCAGCCAGACTAGAAGGTATCCCGGGGAGCTGTTTTTT.

CDR3 bases: TGTGCCAGCAGCGTGCGAGGGCAGGGAGGTGGTGGCTACACCTTC. As protein: CASSVRGQGGGGYTF. J is TRBJ1-2 and V is TRBV9, with D possibly being TRBD1 (5 bases). Germline loops: CDR1 SGDLS, CDR2 YYNGEE. V gave up 2 bases and J gave up 7 bases, with 18 bases separating them. This CDR3 has 15 amino acids.

The genes are TRBV9 and TRBJ1-1; TRBD1 matches at 8 bases. CDR1 SGDLS and CDR2 YYNGEE come from the germline V gene. Germline trimming cut 3 bases from V and 7 bases from J; bases unmatched to any gene: 5. The CDR3 is 13 residues long. In DNA, the CDR3 is TGTGCCAGCAGCGGAAGGGGACAGGTTGAAGCTTTCTTT. Its translation is CASSGRGQVEAFF.